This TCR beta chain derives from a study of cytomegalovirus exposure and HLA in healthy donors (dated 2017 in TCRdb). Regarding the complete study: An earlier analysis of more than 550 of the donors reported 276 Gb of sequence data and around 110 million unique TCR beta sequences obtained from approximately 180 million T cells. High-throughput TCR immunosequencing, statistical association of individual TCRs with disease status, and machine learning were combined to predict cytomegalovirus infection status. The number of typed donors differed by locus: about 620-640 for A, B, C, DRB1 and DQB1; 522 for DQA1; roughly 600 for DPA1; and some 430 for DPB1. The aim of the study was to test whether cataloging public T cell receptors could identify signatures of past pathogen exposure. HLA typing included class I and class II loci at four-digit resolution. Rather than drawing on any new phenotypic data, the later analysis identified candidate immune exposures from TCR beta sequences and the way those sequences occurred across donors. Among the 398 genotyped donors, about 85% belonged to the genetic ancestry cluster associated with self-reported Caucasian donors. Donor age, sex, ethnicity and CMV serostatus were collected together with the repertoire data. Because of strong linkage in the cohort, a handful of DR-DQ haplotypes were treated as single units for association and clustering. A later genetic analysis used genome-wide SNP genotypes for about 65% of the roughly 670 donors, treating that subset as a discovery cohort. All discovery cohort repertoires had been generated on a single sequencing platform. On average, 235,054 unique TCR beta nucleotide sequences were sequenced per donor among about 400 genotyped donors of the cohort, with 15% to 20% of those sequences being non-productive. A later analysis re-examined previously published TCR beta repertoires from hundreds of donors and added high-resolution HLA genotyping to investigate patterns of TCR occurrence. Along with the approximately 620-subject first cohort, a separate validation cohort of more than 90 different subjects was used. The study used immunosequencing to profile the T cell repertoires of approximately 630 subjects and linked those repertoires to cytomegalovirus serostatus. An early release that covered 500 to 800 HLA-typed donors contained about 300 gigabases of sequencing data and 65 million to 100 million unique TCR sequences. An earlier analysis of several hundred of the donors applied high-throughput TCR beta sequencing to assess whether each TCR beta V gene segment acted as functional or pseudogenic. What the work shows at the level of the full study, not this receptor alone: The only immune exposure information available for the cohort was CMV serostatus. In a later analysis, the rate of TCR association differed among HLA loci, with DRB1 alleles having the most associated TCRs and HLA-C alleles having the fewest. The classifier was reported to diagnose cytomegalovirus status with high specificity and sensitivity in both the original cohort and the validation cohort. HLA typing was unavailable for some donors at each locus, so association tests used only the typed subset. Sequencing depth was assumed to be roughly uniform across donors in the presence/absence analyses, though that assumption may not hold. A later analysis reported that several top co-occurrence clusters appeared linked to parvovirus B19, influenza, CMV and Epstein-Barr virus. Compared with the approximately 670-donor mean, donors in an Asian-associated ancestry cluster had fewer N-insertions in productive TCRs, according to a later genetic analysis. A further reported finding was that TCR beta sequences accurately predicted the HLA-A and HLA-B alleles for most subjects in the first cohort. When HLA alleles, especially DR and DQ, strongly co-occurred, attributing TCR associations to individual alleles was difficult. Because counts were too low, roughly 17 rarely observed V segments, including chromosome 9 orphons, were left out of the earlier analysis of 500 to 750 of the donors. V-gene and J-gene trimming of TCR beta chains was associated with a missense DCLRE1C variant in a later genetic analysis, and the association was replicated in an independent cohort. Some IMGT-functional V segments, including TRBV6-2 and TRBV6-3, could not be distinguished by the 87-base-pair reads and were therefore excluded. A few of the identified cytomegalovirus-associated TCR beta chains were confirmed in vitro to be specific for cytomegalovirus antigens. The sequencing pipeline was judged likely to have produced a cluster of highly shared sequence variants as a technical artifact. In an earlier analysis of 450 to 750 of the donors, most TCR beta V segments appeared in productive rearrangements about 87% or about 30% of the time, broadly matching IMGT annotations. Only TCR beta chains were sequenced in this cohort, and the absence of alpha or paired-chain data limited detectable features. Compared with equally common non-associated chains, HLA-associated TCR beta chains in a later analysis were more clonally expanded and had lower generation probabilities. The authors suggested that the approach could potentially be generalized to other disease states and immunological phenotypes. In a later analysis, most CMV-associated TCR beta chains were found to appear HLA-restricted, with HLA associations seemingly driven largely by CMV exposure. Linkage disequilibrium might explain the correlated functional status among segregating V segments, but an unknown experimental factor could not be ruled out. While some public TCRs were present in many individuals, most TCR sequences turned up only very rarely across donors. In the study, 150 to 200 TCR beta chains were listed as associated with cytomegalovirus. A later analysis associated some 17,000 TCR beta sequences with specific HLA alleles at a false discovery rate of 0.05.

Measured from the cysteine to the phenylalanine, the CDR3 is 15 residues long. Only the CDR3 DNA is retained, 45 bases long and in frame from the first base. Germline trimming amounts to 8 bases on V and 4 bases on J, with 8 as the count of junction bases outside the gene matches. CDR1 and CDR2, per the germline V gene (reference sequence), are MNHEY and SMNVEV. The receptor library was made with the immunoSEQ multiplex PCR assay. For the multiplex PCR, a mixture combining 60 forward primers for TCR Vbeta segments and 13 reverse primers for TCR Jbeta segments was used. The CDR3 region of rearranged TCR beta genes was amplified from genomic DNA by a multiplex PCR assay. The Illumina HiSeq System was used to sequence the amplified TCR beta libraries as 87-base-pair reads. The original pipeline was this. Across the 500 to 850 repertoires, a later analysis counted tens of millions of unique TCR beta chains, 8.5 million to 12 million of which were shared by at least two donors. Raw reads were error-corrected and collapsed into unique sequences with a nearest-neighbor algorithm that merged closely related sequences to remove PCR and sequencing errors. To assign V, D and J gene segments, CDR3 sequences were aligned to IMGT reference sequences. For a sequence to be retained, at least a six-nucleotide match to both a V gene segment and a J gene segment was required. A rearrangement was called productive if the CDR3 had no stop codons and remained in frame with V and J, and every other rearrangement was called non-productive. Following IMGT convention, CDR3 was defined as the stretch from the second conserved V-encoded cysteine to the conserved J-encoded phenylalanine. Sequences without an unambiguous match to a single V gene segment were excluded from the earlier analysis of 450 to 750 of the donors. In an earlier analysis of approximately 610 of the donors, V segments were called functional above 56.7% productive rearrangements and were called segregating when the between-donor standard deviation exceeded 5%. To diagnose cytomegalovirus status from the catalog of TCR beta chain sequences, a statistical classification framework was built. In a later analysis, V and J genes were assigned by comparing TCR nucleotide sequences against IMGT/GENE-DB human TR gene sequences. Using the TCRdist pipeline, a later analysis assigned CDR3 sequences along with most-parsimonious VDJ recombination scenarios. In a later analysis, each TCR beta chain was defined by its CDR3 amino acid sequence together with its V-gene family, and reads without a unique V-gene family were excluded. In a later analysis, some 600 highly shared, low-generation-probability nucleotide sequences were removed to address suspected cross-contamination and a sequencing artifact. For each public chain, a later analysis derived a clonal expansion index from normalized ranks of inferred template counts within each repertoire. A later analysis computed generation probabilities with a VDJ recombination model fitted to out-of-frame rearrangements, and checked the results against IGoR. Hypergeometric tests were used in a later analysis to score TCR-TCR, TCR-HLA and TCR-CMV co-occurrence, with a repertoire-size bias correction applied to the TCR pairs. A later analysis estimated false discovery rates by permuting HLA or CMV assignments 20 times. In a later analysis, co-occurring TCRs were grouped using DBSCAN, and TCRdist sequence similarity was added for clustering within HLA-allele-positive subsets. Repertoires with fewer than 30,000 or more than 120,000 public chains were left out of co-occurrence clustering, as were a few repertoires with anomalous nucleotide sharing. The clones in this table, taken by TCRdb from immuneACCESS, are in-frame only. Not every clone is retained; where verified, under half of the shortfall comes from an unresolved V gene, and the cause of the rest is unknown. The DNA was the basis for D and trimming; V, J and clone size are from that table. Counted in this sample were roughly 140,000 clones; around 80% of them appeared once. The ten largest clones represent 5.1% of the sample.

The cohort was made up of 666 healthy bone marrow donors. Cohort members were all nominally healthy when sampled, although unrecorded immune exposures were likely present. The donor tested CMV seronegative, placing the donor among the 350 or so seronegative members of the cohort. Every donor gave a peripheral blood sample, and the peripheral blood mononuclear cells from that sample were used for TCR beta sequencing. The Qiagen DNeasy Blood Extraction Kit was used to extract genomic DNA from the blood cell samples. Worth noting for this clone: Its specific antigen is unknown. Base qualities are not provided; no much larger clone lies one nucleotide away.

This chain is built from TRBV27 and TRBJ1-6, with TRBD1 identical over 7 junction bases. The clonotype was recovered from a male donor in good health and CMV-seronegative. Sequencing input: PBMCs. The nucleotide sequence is TGTGCCAGCGGACGGGACAGACAGTATAATTCACCCCTCCACTTT. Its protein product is CASGRDRQYNSPLHF.